One T cell receptor beta chain is described in this entry. Its antigen remains unidentified. Base quality data are lacking; no much larger clone is found one base away. This sample stems from a study of cytomegalovirus exposure and HLA in healthy donors (dated by TCRdb to the late 2010s). With respect to the entire study: An earlier analysis of approximately 600 of the donors reported 276 Gb of sequence data and 117 million unique TCR beta sequences from some 180 million T cells. An early release that covered 500 to 800 HLA-typed donors contained about 300 gigabases of sequencing data and 85 million to 100 million unique TCR sequences. Of the approximately 400 genotyped donors, about 84% fell in the genetic ancestry cluster associated with self-reported Caucasian donors. The study aimed to test whether signatures of past pathogen exposure could be identified by cataloging public T cell receptors. The study profiled the T cell repertoires of hundreds of subjects by immunosequencing and related them to cytomegalovirus serostatus. A separate validation cohort of more than 100 different subjects was used in addition to the approximately 670-subject first cohort. The study combined high-throughput TCR immunosequencing, statistical association of individual TCRs with disease status, and machine learning to predict cytomegalovirus infection status. A later analysis re-examined previously published TCR beta repertoires from 600 to 700 donors and added high-resolution HLA genotyping to investigate patterns of TCR occurrence. The later analysis used no new phenotypic data to find candidate immune exposures, relying instead on TCR beta sequences and their occurrence across donors. An earlier analysis of some 500 of the donors applied high-throughput TCR beta sequencing to assess whether each TCR beta V gene segment acted as functional or pseudogenic. Donor age, sex, ethnicity and CMV serostatus were compiled together with the repertoire data. A later genetic analysis took genome-wide SNP genotypes for about three fifths of the 666 donors and used that subset as a discovery cohort. All discovery cohort repertoires had been generated on a single sequencing platform. Both class I and class II loci were covered by HLA typing, at four-digit resolution. Typing coverage varied by locus: roughly 620-640 donors for A, B, C, DRB1 and DQB1; approximately 500 for DQA1; over 600 for DPA1; fewer than 480 for DPB1. Because of strong linkage in the cohort, roughly five DR-DQ haplotypes were treated as single units for association and clustering. Across some 400 genotyped donors of the cohort, an average of about 240,000 unique TCR beta nucleotide sequences per donor were sequenced, and roughly 20% of those sequences were non-productive. Points the paper makes about the study in general: A further reported finding was that TCR beta sequences accurately predicted the HLA-A and HLA-B alleles for most subjects in the first cohort. In vitro tests confirmed that a few of the cytomegalovirus-associated TCR beta chains recognize cytomegalovirus antigens. The sequencing pipeline was judged likely to have produced a cluster of highly shared sequence variants as a technical artifact. Several of the top co-occurrence clusters appeared to be linked to parvovirus B19, influenza, CMV and Epstein-Barr virus, according to a later analysis. Some IMGT-functional V segments, including TRBV6-2 and TRBV6-3, could not be distinguished by the 87-base-pair reads and were therefore excluded. Some 16 rarely observed V segments, including chromosome 9 orphons, were excluded from the earlier analysis of approximately 500 of the donors because counts were too low. Sequencing depth was assumed to be roughly uniform across donors in the presence/absence analyses, though that assumption may not hold. Most TCR sequences were observed very rarely across donors, whereas some public TCRs were present in many individuals. In a later genetic analysis, a missense DCLRE1C variant was associated with V-gene and J-gene trimming of TCR beta chains, and the association was replicated in an independent cohort. Strong co-occurrence of HLA alleles, especially DR and DQ, made assigning TCR associations to individual alleles difficult. In a later genetic analysis, fewer N-insertions in productive TCRs were reported among donors in an Asian-associated ancestry cluster than the roughly 640-donor mean. In a later analysis, 15,000 to 20,000 TCR beta sequences were associated with specific HLA alleles at a false discovery rate of 0.05. In a later analysis, HLA-associated TCR beta chains were found to be more clonally expanded and to have lower generation probabilities than equally common non-associated chains. This cohort had only TCR beta chains sequenced, and the lack of alpha or paired-chain data limited which features could be detected. In a later analysis, most CMV-associated TCR beta chains were found to appear HLA-restricted, with HLA associations seemingly driven largely by CMV exposure. The classifier was reported to diagnose cytomegalovirus status with high specificity and sensitivity in both the original and validation cohorts. A later analysis found that TCR association rates varied across HLA loci, with DRB1 alleles showing the most associated TCRs and HLA-C alleles the fewest. The study listed 150 to 200 TCR beta chains as associated with cytomegalovirus. Correlated functional status among segregating V segments might be attributable to linkage disequilibrium, but an unknown experimental factor could not be ruled out. Because some donors lacked HLA typing at each locus, the association tests relied only on the typed subset. The only immune exposure information available for the cohort was CMV serostatus. The authors suggested that the approach could potentially be extended to other disease states and immunological phenotypes. In an earlier analysis of around 500 of the donors, most TCR beta V segments appeared in productive rearrangements about 87% or about 30% of the time, broadly matching IMGT annotations.

Library generation was performed with the immunoSEQ multiplex PCR assay. A mixture of 60 forward primers for TCR Vbeta segments and 13 reverse primers for TCR Jbeta segments was used in the multiplex PCR. The CDR3 region of rearranged TCR beta genes was amplified from genomic DNA with a multiplex PCR assay. Amplified TCR beta libraries were sequenced as 87-base-pair reads on the Illumina HiSeq System. As for the original processing: Across the roughly 700 repertoires, a later analysis counted roughly 84 million unique TCR beta chains, some 11 million of which were shared by at least two donors. Raw reads were error-corrected and collapsed into unique sequences with a nearest-neighbor algorithm that merged closely related sequences to remove PCR and sequencing errors. Alignment of CDR3 sequences to IMGT reference sequences was used to assign V, D and J gene segments. For a sequence to be retained, at least a six-nucleotide match to both a V gene segment and a J gene segment was required. Rearrangements were called productive when the CDR3 lacked stop codons and stayed in frame with V and J; all others were non-productive. CDR3 was defined according to IMGT convention as the region running from the second conserved V-encoded cysteine to the conserved J-encoded phenylalanine. The earlier analysis of more than 450 of the donors excluded sequences that lacked an unambiguous match to a single V gene segment. An earlier analysis of 587 of the donors classified V segments as functional when productive rearrangements were above 56.7% and as segregating when the standard deviation between donors was above 5%. A statistical classification framework was built for diagnosing cytomegalovirus status from the catalog of TCR beta chain sequences. V and J gene assignment, in a later analysis, came from comparing TCR nucleotide sequences with IMGT/GENE-DB human TR gene sequences. In a later analysis, CDR3 sequences and most-parsimonious VDJ recombination scenarios were assigned using the TCRdist pipeline. In a later analysis, each TCR beta chain was defined by its CDR3 amino acid sequence together with its V-gene family, and reads lacking a unique V-gene family were excluded. As a way to deal with suspected cross-contamination and a sequencing artifact, a later analysis dropped 450 to 600 nucleotide sequences that were highly shared and had low generation probability. In a later analysis, a clonal expansion index was calculated for each public chain from normalized within-repertoire ranks of inferred template counts. In a later analysis, generation probabilities were computed with a VDJ recombination model fitted to out-of-frame rearrangements, and the resulting probabilities were checked against IGoR. In a later analysis, hypergeometric tests were used to score TCR-TCR, TCR-HLA and TCR-CMV co-occurrence, with a repertoire-size bias correction applied to TCR pairs. False discovery rates were estimated in a later analysis by permuting HLA or CMV assignments 20 times. In a later analysis, co-occurring TCRs were grouped using DBSCAN, and TCRdist sequence similarity was added for clustering within HLA-allele-positive subsets. Repertoires with fewer than 30,000 or more than 120,000 public chains were left out of co-occurrence clustering, as were a few repertoires with anomalous nucleotide sharing. In TCRdb, the immuneACCESS table is reduced to in-frame sequences with V and J assigned. These tables do not hold every clone; where another copy was compared, an unresolved V gene accounts for under half, and the others remain unexplained. Clonal size and the V and J genes are those of that table, whereas D and trimming came from the DNA. The table for this sample lists 150,000 to 200,000 clones; approximately 78% of them were counted only once. The top ten clones comprise 1.5% to 2% of the sample.

The cohort comprised under 700 healthy bone marrow donors. At the time of sampling, all cohort members were nominally healthy, though unrecorded immune exposures were likely present. The donor was CMV seronegative and belonged to the group of several hundred seronegative cohort members. Each donor provided a peripheral blood sample, and peripheral blood mononuclear cells were used for TCR beta sequencing. Genomic DNA was extracted from the blood cell samples with the Qiagen DNeasy Blood Extraction Kit. Trimmed from V: 5 bases; trimmed from J: 8 bases; junction bases lacking a gene match: 10. The CDR3 starts with the cysteine, ends with the phenylalanine, and has 16 residues. The CDR3 DNA has 48 bases and is translated from base 1. CDR1 and CDR2 (SGHNT, YENEEA) derive from the germline V gene.

This clonotype was sampled from a young woman in good health and CMV-seronegative. What was sequenced was PBMCs. The chain uses TRBV11-3 and TRBJ2-1, with 12 middle bases fitting TRBD2. The CDR3 corresponds to CASSPRLAGDVDEQFF. The bases are TGTGCCAGCAGCCCCCGACTAGCGGGGGATGTCGATGAGCAGTTCTTC. The variable domain in full, with residues beyond the CDR3 obtained from the reference TRBV11-3 and TRBJ2-1 genes, is EAGVVQSPRYKIIEKKQPVAFWCNPISGHNTLYWYLQNLGQGPELLIRYENEEAVDDSQLPKDRFSAERLKGVDSTLKIQPAELGDSAVYLCASSPRLAGDVDEQFFGPGTRLTVL.